This TCR beta chain emerged from a study of blood T cell repertoires in COVID-19 (dated by TCRdb to the early 2020s). In the study overall: Samples covering the acute and convalescent phases of COVID-19 were provided by collaborators in the United States, Italy and Spain. The prospective study material was composed of cDNA or gDNA derived from T cells, B-cell-depleted T cells, or PBMCs. The dataset comprised deeply sampled blood TCRbeta repertoires from subjects exposed to, actively infected with, or recovered from COVID-19. The repertoires were released in a freely available public database meant as a resource for research on the immune response to SARS-CoV-2. Samples were obtained from the ongoing ImmuneRACE study (first 160 participants) and from some 1,300 subjects provided by 6 global collaborators. The sample metadata nearly always contained a de-identified subject ID, COVID-19 status, age in years and sex. HLA class I and class II types, where available, came from metadata supplied by the sample provider rather than from assay-based typing.

Per the germline V gene, MNHNS is the CDR1 and SASEGT is the CDR2. The CDR3 runs 18 residues from the cysteine to the phenylalanine. The CDR3 DNA has 54 bases and is translated from base 1. V was cut back by 0 bases and J by 4 bases, leaving a gap of 22 bases between them. Details on this clone: The target of this receptor is not known. Per-base qualities were not stored, and no clone one base away is much larger.

One collaborating source in Seattle enrolled patients during active infection and followed them longitudinally through the course of disease. Each collaborating institution followed its own protocols to collect whole blood in K2EDTA tubes. For TCRbeta analysis, collaborators shipped samples in one of three forms: frozen whole blood, isolated PBMCs, or DNA extracted from either of those sample types. TCRbeta CDR3 regions were amplified from genomic DNA using the immunoSEQ Assay, a bias-controlled multiplex PCR. The authors' analysis ran thus. The number of nucleated cells in each sample was estimated from the amplification of reference gene primers within the assay. Sequence reads were collapsed and filtered to measure the absolute abundance of every unique TCRbeta CDR3 rearrangement. Productive Simpson clonality was computed per sample as the square root of Simpson's diversity index over productive rearrangements. The clones in this table, taken by TCRdb from immuneACCESS, are in-frame only. Not every clone is retained; where verified, under half of the shortfall comes from an unresolved V gene, and the cause of the rest is unknown. Clonal size and the V and J genes are those of that table, whereas D and trimming came from the DNA. For this sample there are under 250,000 clones; about nine tenths appear just once. 9.5% to 13% of the sample is taken by the ten largest.

Broader findings and caveats from the paper: The amount of clinical and demographic metadata varied by source and participant and was provided uncurated.

The sample taken for sequencing was peripheral blood. The receptor was derived from a man in his fifties or sixties with COVID-19, enrolled during active disease. The rearranged chain carries TRBV6-1 and TRBJ2-7, with the D gene not clear enough to name. The base sequence is TGTGCCAGCAGTGAAGCTTTGTGGAGACTCCCGGTAGTATACGAGCAGTACTTC. It translates as CASSEALWRLPVVYEQYF.